This T cell receptor beta chain was sequenced for a study of blood T cells in healthy people across ages (dated by TCRdb to between 2014 and 2017). Regarding the study in general: In model experiments, roughly one uniquely barcoded TCR beta cDNA molecule per two T cells was captured by template switching. The study measured age-related changes in TCR beta repertoire diversity using deep sequencing normalized with unique cDNA molecular identifiers. The donors were split into four age groups: young (average around 16 years), middle-aged (around 37), aged (about 56) and long-lived (about 82). To avoid experimental bias, donors of different ages were randomly spread across the sequencing lanes. For two donors (one aged 18 to 29 and one aged 80 or older), the study analyzed two additional independent replicas of 1 million unique cDNA reads from the same blood draw.

Including cysteine and phenylalanine, the CDR3 has 12 amino acids. Only the CDR3 part of the read is kept: 36 bases, read in frame from the first base. V ends up 6 bases short and J 9 bases short, with an unmatched junction base count of 5. According to the germline V gene, CDR1 reads KGHSH and CDR2 reads LQKENI. Donors were a few dozen systemically healthy Caucasian individuals from Russia aged roughly 6 to 90 years. Each donor gave approximately 9.3 milliliters of peripheral blood, collected into EDTA-treated Vacutainer tubes. Ficoll-Paque density-gradient centrifugation was used to isolate PBMCs, with at least 6 million obtained per sample. Trizol reagent was used to extract total RNA from PBMCs, with at least 5 micrograms per sample. For every donor, an aliquot of PBMCs went through flow cytometry to measure the percentages of naive CD45RAhigh/CD27high T cells. Libraries were built with 5' RACE. TCRdb shows the sequencer as Illumina HiSeq 2500. A second roughly 7 to 11 cycle PCR used a sample-barcoded 5' primer and a J-beta primer mix. A unique molecular identifier was introduced onto each TCR beta cDNA molecule by a template-switch 5' adaptor carrying 12 random nucleotides. Each sample yielded at least 2.5 million CDR3-containing paired-end reads. First-strand cDNA was synthesized from all RNA with the Mint cDNA synthesis kit, primed by a TRBC-specific oligonucleotide. Following uracil-DNA glycosylase treatment, a first 18-cycle PCR with universal primers M1SS and BC2_uni_R was performed on all cDNA. The original pipeline was this. For normalization, 1 million high-quality reads were randomly selected from each sample, with every read carrying a distinct molecular identifier. Reads with shared molecular identifiers were discarded instead of being binned into consensus sequences. MiTCR, run with a Q25 quality threshold and the strictest error-elimination algorithm, handled CDR3 identification, clonotype clustering and error correction. A nonparametric unseen species model with Euler transformation was used to estimate lower-bound total TCR beta diversity. Through fastp at Q25 and MiXCR, TCRdb rebuilt clones from the public reads, retaining in-frame beta chains. Here each entry gathers all rows of one CDR3 protein and keeps the most common genes and DNA. What appears here as the V and J calls and clone size reflects TCRdb's work, not the paper's. The sample table shows hundreds of thousands of distinct CDR3 sequences, and about three fifths are seen once. Of the sample, about 20% is held by the ten largest clones.

Points the paper makes about the study in general: Observed TCR beta diversity per million T cells fell roughly linearly with age, and a significant reduction was already apparent by age around 40. The CMV infection status of donors was not known, potentially confounding age-related changes in expanded clonotypes. There was a strong correlation between observed TCR beta diversity and the percentage of naive T cells measured by flow cytometry. Estimates of total diversity based on one million sequenced T cells were considered lower bounds and underestimates. The long-lived group showed more naive CD4+ T cells, fewer expanded clones and increased TCR diversity than the aged group, suggesting age selection. Bulk unsorted PBMC profiling prevented conclusive comparison of naive and antigen-experienced compartments.

Comments on this clonotype: The clone's antigen remains unknown. No base quality values were provided; no much bigger clone lies one nucleotide off.

The TCR sequence derives from a man aged 25-45 years in good health. The chain is assembled from TRBV18 and TRBJ2-1; 7 central bases correspond to TRBD2. The sequenced sample was blood. The DNA sequence follows: TGTGCCAGCTCCCCGATAGCGGGTGAGCAGTTCTTC. Translated, it reads CASSPIAGEQFF.